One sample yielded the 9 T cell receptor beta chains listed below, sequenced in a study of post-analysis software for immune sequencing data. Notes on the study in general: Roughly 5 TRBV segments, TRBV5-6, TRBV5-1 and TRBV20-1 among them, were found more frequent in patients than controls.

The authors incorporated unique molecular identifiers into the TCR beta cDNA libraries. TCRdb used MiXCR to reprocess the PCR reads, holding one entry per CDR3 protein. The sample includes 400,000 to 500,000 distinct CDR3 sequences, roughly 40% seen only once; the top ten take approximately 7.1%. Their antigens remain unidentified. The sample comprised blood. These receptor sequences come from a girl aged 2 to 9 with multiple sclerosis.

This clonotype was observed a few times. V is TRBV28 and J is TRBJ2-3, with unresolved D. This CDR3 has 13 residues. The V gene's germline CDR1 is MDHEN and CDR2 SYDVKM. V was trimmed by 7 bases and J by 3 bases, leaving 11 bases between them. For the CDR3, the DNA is TGTGCCAGCACCTTCCACGGGACAGATACGCAGTATTTT. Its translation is CASTFHGTDTQYF.

The chain's CDR3 is CSVESGGRHTEAFF. In DNA form, the CDR3 reads TGCAGCGTGGAATCAGGGGGCCGTCACACTGAAGCTTTCTTT. V is TRBV29-1 and J is TRBJ1-1, with 8 nucleotides matching TRBD1. The CDR3 has 14 amino acids. Trimming took 6 bases from V and 3 from J; bases not matched to a gene: 9. Germline CDR1 SQVTM, CDR2 ANQGSEA.

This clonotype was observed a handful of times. The CDR3 region is CASSQDPGHIGPQHF. As DNA, the CDR3 is TGCGCCAGCAGCCAAGATCCGGGACACATCGGGCCCCAGCATTTT. The chain is built from TRBV4-3 and TRBJ1-5; TRBD1 is a possible D gene (6 bases). V dropped 0 bases and J dropped 9 bases, with 15 bases sitting between them. The CDR3 sequence is 15 residues long. The V gene's germline CDR1 is LGHNA and CDR2 YSLEER.

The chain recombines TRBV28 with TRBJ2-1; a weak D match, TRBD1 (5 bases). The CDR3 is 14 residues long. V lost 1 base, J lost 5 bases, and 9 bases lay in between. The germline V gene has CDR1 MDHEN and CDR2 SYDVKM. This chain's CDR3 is CASSLSPGNNEQFF. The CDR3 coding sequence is TGTGCCAGCAGTTTATCTCCAGGGAACAATGAGCAGTTCTTC.

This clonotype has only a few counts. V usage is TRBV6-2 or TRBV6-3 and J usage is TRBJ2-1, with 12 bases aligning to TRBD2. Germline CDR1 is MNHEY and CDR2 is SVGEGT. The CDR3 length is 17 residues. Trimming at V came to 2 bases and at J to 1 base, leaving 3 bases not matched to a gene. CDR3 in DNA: TGTGCCAGCAGTTACCTTGGGACTAGCGGGTCCTACAATGAGCAGTTCTTC. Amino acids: CASSYLGTSGSYNEQFF.

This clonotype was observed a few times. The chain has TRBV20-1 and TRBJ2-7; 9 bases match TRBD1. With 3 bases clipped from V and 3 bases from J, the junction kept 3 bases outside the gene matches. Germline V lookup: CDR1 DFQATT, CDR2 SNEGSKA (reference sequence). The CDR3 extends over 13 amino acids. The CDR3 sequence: CSARGTGIYEQYF. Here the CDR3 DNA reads TGCAGTGCTAGGGGGACAGGGATCTACGAGCAGTACTTC.

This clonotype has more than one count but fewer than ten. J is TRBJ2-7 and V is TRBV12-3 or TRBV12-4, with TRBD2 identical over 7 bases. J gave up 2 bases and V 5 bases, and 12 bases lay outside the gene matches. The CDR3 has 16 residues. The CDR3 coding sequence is TGTGCCAGCAGTCCCACGGGAGCGGGGTCAGCCTACGAGCAGTACTTC. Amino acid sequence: CASSPTGAGSAYEQYF.

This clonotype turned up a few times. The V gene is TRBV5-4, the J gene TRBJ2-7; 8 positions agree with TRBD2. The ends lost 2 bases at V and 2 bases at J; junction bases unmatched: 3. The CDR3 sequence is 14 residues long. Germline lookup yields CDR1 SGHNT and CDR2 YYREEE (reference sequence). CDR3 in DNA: TGTGCCAGCAGCTTAACTAGCGGTCCCTACGAGCAGTACTTC. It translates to CASSLTSGPYEQYF.

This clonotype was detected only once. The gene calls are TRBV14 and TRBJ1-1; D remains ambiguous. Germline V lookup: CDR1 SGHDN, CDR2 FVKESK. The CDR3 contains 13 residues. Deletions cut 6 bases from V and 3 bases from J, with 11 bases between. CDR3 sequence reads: CASRRFLDTEAFF. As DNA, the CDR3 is TGTGCCAGCAGAAGGTTCCTAGACACTGAAGCTTTCTTT.